A selection of T cell receptor beta chains follows, all from one sample in a study of blood T cells in healthy people across ages. One entry per CDR3 protein, called by TCRdb with MiXCR from the 5' RACE reads. The data show 600,000 or so distinct CDR3 sequences, around a fifth seen once. Input material: blood. These receptor sequences come from a man in his 70s in good health. Each CDR3 is given with its conserved first and last residue. A D gene is named only where the DNA matches it firmly. The listing skips clone size in some rows; elsewhere it reads once, few, many or a size class.

CDR3: CASSTWTSANTGELFF
DNA: TGTGCCAGCAGCACTTGGACTAGCGCGAACACCGGGGAGCTGTTTTTT
J: TRBJ2-2
size: many
V: TRBV7-9
D: TRBD2

CDR3: CSAAPRSETQYF
DNA: TGCAGTGCTGCCCCCCGGTCGGAGACCCAGTACTTC
J: TRBJ2-5
size: -
V: TRBV20-1
D: -

CDR3: CASSQVGLAGVETQYF
DNA: TGCGCCAGCAGCCAAGTGGGACTAGCGGGAGTAGAGACCCAGTACTTC
J: TRBJ2-5
size: -
V: TRBV4-1
D: TRBD2

CDR3: CASRERMDGAQYF
DNA: TGTGCCAGCAGGGAGCGTATGGACGGGGCCCAGTACTTC
J: TRBJ2-5
size: -
V: TRBV6-1
D: -

CDR3: CASSPAWSTDTQYF
DNA: TGTGCCAGCAGCCCTGCTTGGAGCACAGATACGCAGTATTTT
J: TRBJ2-3
size: many
V: TRBV7-2
D: -

CDR3: CASSPGRMEGNYGYTF
DNA: TGTGCCAGCAGCCCTGGACGGATGGAGGGGAACTATGGCTACACCTTC
J: TRBJ1-2
size: many
V: TRBV3-1
D: -

CDR3: CASSYFGANVLTF
DNA: TGTGCCAGCAGTTACTTTGGGGCCAACGTCCTGACTTTC
J: TRBJ2-6
size: many
V: TRBV6-5
D: -

CDR3: CASSYLDQETQYF
DNA: TGTGCCAGCAGTTACTTGGACCAGGAGACCCAGTACTTC
J: TRBJ2-5
size: few
V: TRBV6-6
D: -

CDR3: CASSVQGFSEQYF
DNA: TGTGCCAGCAGTGTACAGGGGTTTTCCGAGCAGTACTTC
J: TRBJ2-7
size: -
V: TRBV25-1
D: TRBD1

CDR3: CASSQSLGYEQYF
DNA: TGTGCCAGCAGCCAATCGCTCGGCTACGAGCAGTACTTC
J: TRBJ2-7
size: few
V: TRBV14
D: -

CDR3: CATSREGAYNEQFF
DNA: TGTGCCACCAGCAGAGAGGGTGCCTACAATGAGCAGTTCTTC
J: TRBJ2-1
size: -
V: TRBV15
D: -

CDR3: CASSQGLAGGPNPQYF
DNA: TGTGCCAGCAGCCAGGGACTAGCGGGAGGACCCAACCCGCAGTATTTT
J: TRBJ2-3
size: -
V: TRBV11-2
D: TRBD2

CDR3: CASSYSTTSGSGVHEQYF
DNA: TGTGCCAGCAGTTACTCGACCACTAGCGGGTCTGGGGTCCACGAGCAGTACTTC
J: TRBJ2-7
size: -
V: TRBV6-5
D: TRBD2

CDR3: CASSFIWREGRETQYF
DNA: TGTGCCAGCAGCTTCATTTGGCGGGAGGGCCGGGAGACCCAGTACTTC
J: TRBJ2-5
size: few
V: TRBV7-8
D: TRBD2

CDR3: CASSSPPTGGTNEKLFF
DNA: TGTGCCAGCAGTTCTCCCCCTACAGGGGGAACTAATGAAAAACTGTTTTTT
J: TRBJ1-4
size: few
V: TRBV28
D: TRBD1

CDR3: CAISESIAGSDYGYTF
DNA: TGTGCCATCAGTGAGTCGATCGCAGGGAGTGACTATGGCTACACCTTC
J: TRBJ1-2
size: few
V: TRBV10-3
D: -

CDR3: CASSLRGQGDF
DNA: TGTGCCAGCAGTCTGAGGGGACAGGGGGATTTT
J: TRBJ2-3
size: -
V: TRBV12-3/TRBV12-4
D: TRBD1

CDR3: CASRTGAGNTEAFF
DNA: TGTGCCAGCAGGACAGGGGCGGGGAACACTGAAGCTTTCTTT
J: TRBJ1-1
size: -
V: TRBV7-2
D: TRBD1

CDR3: CASSLDTGTHTEAFF
DNA: TGTGCCAGCAGTTTAGATACCGGGACACACACTGAAGCTTTCTTT
J: TRBJ1-1
size: few
V: TRBV12-3/TRBV12-4
D: -

CDR3: CSASPEGRGGEQFF
DNA: TGCAGTGCTAGTCCGGAGGGCCGAGGCGGTGAGCAGTTCTTC
J: TRBJ2-1
size: many
V: TRBV20-1
D: -

CDR3: CATKRDAYSYEQYF
DNA: TGTGCCACCAAGCGGGACGCCTACTCCTACGAGCAGTACTTC
J: TRBJ2-7
size: -
V: TRBV24-1
D: TRBD2

CDR3: CASSAPAGGPYNEQFF
DNA: TGTGCCAGCAGCGCCCCAGCGGGAGGACCTTACAATGAGCAGTTCTTC
J: TRBJ2-1
size: -
V: TRBV11-2
D: TRBD2

CDR3: CASSLPGVGYTF
DNA: TGTGCCAGCAGCCTACCGGGAGTTGGCTACACCTTC
J: TRBJ1-2
size: -
V: TRBV14
D: -

CDR3: CASGGGAMGTQFF
DNA: TGTGCCAGCGGGGGGGGGGCTATGGGGACTCAGTTCTTC
J: TRBJ2-1
size: -
V: TRBV2
D: -

CDR3: CSVVPGQDIMASF
DNA: TGCAGCGTTGTCCCTGGACAGGATATTATGGCTTCCTTT
J: TRBJ1-1
size: few
V: TRBV29-1
D: TRBD1

CDR3: CASSFQAGAQYEQYF
DNA: TGTGCCAGCAGCTTCCAGGCGGGAGCTCAATACGAGCAGTACTTC
J: TRBJ2-7
size: -
V: TRBV27
D: TRBD2

CDR3: CASSYPIGLGGPTYEQYF
DNA: TGTGCCAGCAGTTACCCCATTGGACTAGGGGGCCCGACCTACGAGCAGTACTTC
J: TRBJ2-7
size: -
V: TRBV6-2/TRBV6-3
D: -

CDR3: CASSLKAGPYGYTF
DNA: TGTGCCAGCAGCTTAAAGGCAGGGCCCTATGGCTACACCTTC
J: TRBJ1-2
size: -
V: TRBV7-2
D: -